Presented here are 19 T cell receptor beta chains from one specimen sequenced in a study of blood T cells in healthy people across ages. Sample-barcoded 5' priming and a J-beta primer mix drove a second PCR of about 6 to 12 cycles. MiXCR, run by TCRdb on the 5' RACE reads, gives a single entry per CDR3 protein. This sample carries about 2 million distinct CDR3 sequences, approximately 50% of them seen once, and the ten largest clones take around 2.1%. The specimen was blood. The receptors here all came from a woman in her thirties or forties in good health.

This rearrangement joins TRBV6-1 to TRBJ1-2; 11 bases match TRBD1. V lost 6 bases, J lost 6 bases, and 15 bases stayed unmatched. Germline CDR1 MNHNS, CDR2 SASEGT. The CDR3 runs to 17 residues. This CDR3 is CASRPGTGGYGPHGYTF. CDR3 nucleotide sequence: TGTGCCAGCAGGCCTGGGACAGGGGGATATGGCCCTCATGGCTACACCTTC.

This clonotype was observed a single time. The chain uses TRBV7-2 and TRBJ2-3; no clear D. Germline CDR1 is SGHTA and CDR2 is FQGNSA. Trimming took 1 base from V and 2 from J, leaving 10 bases between them. This CDR3 is 15 amino acids long. The chain's CDR3 is CTSSLGSIDTDTQYF. CDR3 sequence (DNA): TGTACCAGCAGCTTAGGGTCTATTGACACAGATACGCAGTATTTT.

Only one count was recorded for this clonotype. V gene TRBV6-6 combines with J gene TRBJ1-2; TRBD1 might be the D (5 bases). Germline assignment: CDR1 MNHNY and CDR2 SVGAGI (reference sequence). The ends were cut back, 1 base at V and 0 bases at J, with 9 bases in the middle. This CDR3 is built from 15 residues. The CDR3 nucleotides are TGTGCCAGCAGTTACTACCCGGGGGCTAACTATGGCTACACCTTC. Amino acid sequence: CASSYYPGANYGYTF.

There are a few counts of this clonotype. The genes are TRBV12-3 or TRBV12-4 and TRBJ2-1, with D maybe TRBD1 (6 bases). The CDR3 contains 12 residues. V lost 3 bases and J lost 9, with 9 bases in between. The CDR3 loop reads CASSFEGGEQFF. In nucleotides, the CDR3 is TGTGCCAGCAGTTTTGAAGGGGGTGAGCAGTTCTTC.

This clonotype was detected only a few times. The chain uses TRBV20-1 and TRBJ2-7, with unresolved D. This CDR3 contains 12 residues. Germline V gene data show CDR1 as DFQATT and CDR2 as SNEGSKA (reference sequence). V lost 6 bases and J lost 2, with 11 bases in between. CDR3 in amino acids: CSAERQTYEQYF. In DNA form, the CDR3 reads TGCAGTGCAGAGCGTCAGACCTACGAGCAGTACTTC.

The chain joins TRBV20-1 to TRBJ2-3, with a possible D match to TRBD1 (6 bases). Germline V gene data show CDR1 as DFQATT and CDR2 as SNEGSKA (reference sequence). V shed 0 bases and J shed 4 bases, with 8 bases lying between them. This CDR3 region has 13 residues. As DNA, the CDR3 is TGCAGTGCTAGAGAGTGGACAGCAGATACGCAGTATTTT. This gives the protein CSAREWTADTQYF.

Only a few counts were recorded for this clonotype. The genes are TRBV4-3 and TRBJ2-7; TRBD1 is a possible D gene (5 bases). The CDR3 extends over 16 amino acids. Trimming removed 0 bases from V and 3 bases from J, with 15 bases in between. CDR1 is LGHNA and CDR2 is YSLEER in the germline V gene. The DNA of the CDR3 is TGCGCCAGCAGCCAAGACCAGGGTAGGCAACTCTACGAGCAGTACTTC. This translates into CASSQDQGRQLYEQYF.

DNA for the CDR3: TGCGCCAGCAGCCAAGTCCCCTCGGAAGAGCAGTACTTC. Protein sequence: CASSQVPSEEQYF. This sequence joins TRBV4-3 and TRBJ2-5; the D is unclear. The CDR3 sequence is 13 residues long. V was shortened by 1 base and J by 11 bases, with 14 bases between the two germline ends. Germline V CDR1 and CDR2: LGHNA, YSLEER.

V usage is TRBV10-2 and J usage is TRBJ2-7; the match to TRBD1 covers 7 bases. This CDR3 comprises 14 residues. The germline V gene encodes CDR1 WSHSY and CDR2 SAAADI. V lost 2 bases, J lost 4 bases, and 5 bases stayed unmatched. The CDR3 sequence is CASSERGLGYEQYF. The CDR3 DNA sequence: TGCGCCAGCAGTGAGAGGGGGCTGGGGTACGAGCAGTACTTC.

This clonotype came up a few times. This chain joins TRBV4-3 and TRBJ2-5, with D tentatively TRBD1 (5 bases). The CDR3 runs to 15 residues. CDR1 and CDR2 from the germline V gene are LGHNA and YSLEER. V lost 4 bases, J lost 1 base, and 13 bases lay in between. The CDR3 loop is CASSPTTASQETQYF. The DNA for the CDR3 is TGCGCCAGCAGCCCTACGACAGCCTCCCAAGAGACCCAGTACTTC.

This clonotype has only a few counts. The chain has TRBV20-1 and TRBJ2-5, with D hard to call. There are 12 residues in the CDR3. V shed 4 bases and J shed 1 base, with 7 bases lying between them. Germline V lookup: CDR1 DFQATT, CDR2 SNEGSKA (reference sequence). The CDR3 coding sequence is TGCAGTGCTAAGCAGTCCCAAGAGACCCAGTACTTC. Translating gives CSAKQSQETQYF.

J is TRBJ2-3 and V is TRBV4-3; D may match TRBD1 or TRBD2 (6 bases each). The germline V gene has CDR1 LGHNA and CDR2 YSLEER. This CDR3 region has 17 residues. With 1 base removed from V and 0 bases from J, the gap between germline ends came to 14 bases. The CDR3 DNA follows: TGCGCCAGCAGCCAAGGGGTGGGGGGCCCTAGCACAGATACGCAGTATTTT. It encodes CASSQGVGGPSTDTQYF.

The chain uses TRBV4-2 and TRBJ1-5, with D uncertain. CDR1 is LGHNA and CDR2 is YNFKEQ in the germline V gene. This CDR3 region has 16 residues. Trimming took off 1 base at V and 1 base at J, with 11 bases between the two ends. This chain's CDR3 is CASSQGVLGSNQPQHF. In nucleotides, the CDR3 is TGTGCCAGCAGCCAAGGTGTTCTAGGCAGCAATCAGCCCCAGCATTTT.

CDR3 in amino acids: CASSAIGAGANVLTF. In DNA, the CDR3 is TGTGCCAGCAGCGCTATCGGGGCTGGGGCCAACGTCCTGACTTTC. The rearrangement joins TRBV25-1 to TRBJ2-6; a possible D gene is TRBD2 (5 bases). V lost 6 bases and J lost 2, with 11 bases in between. There are 15 residues in the CDR3. Germline values: CDR1 MGHDK, CDR2 SYGVNS.

This chain connects TRBV3-1 to TRBJ2-1; perhaps TRBD2 as D (6 bases). Germline V gives CDR1 LGHDT, CDR2 YNNKEL (reference sequence). The CDR3 length is 12 residues. V was cut by 4 bases and J by 10 bases, with 11 bases left in between. The CDR3 is CASSRLGQEQFF. DNA for the CDR3: TGTGCCAGCAGCCGACTAGGCCAAGAGCAGTTCTTC.

V gene TRBV2 combines with J gene TRBJ2-1; D possibly corresponds to TRBD2 (6 bases). Trimming took 1 base from V and 2 from J, leaving 12 bases between them. From germline, CDR1 is SNHLY and CDR2 FYNNEI. This CDR3 region has 16 residues. The CDR3 loop is CASSEDVGLPYNEQFF. CDR3 nucleotide sequence: TGTGCCAGCAGTGAAGACGTAGGACTACCCTACAATGAGCAGTTCTTC. The full variable domain, its missing parts supplied by reference TRBV2 and TRBJ2-1, is EPEVTQTPSHQVTQMGQEVILRCVPISNHLYFYWYRQILGQKVEFLVSFYNNEISEKSEIFDDQFSVERPDGSNFTLKIRSTKLEDSAMYFCASSEDVGLPYNEQFFGPGTRLTVL.

A few counts support this clonotype. The V gene is TRBV9, the J gene TRBJ2-5, with 12 bases identical to TRBD2. From germline, CDR1 is SGDLS and CDR2 YYNGEE. The CDR3 is 15 residues long. V was pared by 2 bases and J by 2 bases, with 1 base of the junction left unmatched. The CDR3 bases are TGTGCCAGCAGCGTGACTAGCGGGGGACAAGAGACCCAGTACTTC. This encodes CASSVTSGGQETQYF.

The chain has TRBV7-2 and TRBJ2-1; TRBD2 matches at 11 bases. The ends lost 4 bases at V and 8 bases at J; junction bases unmatched: 10. The length of the CDR3 is 16 residues. CDR1 is SGHTA, CDR2 FQGNSA, per germline. The CDR3 loop reads CASSSLGSGGADEQFF. Written as DNA, the CDR3 is TGTGCCAGCAGCTCCCTTGGTAGCGGGGGGGCAGATGAGCAGTTCTTC.

The genes are TRBV6-1 and TRBJ1-6; D possibly corresponds to TRBD1 (6 bases). V shed 11 bases and J shed 8 bases, with 16 bases lying between them. The germline CDR1 and CDR2 sequences are MNHNS and SASEGT. The CDR3 is made up of 13 amino acids. The CDR3 DNA follows: TGTGCCGGGGGCCGAACGTACGATTCACCCCTCCACTTT. Its protein product is CAGGRTYDSPLHF.